Listed below are T cell receptor beta chains from one sample, sequenced in a study of shared clonotypes between healthy human individuals. Generated by immunoSEQ multiplex PCR, the TCRdb table keeps only in-frame clones and is missing some. The profile covers about 1.5 million clones, with roughly 95% appearing a single time and 0.95% to 1.5% taken by the ten largest. Sample: naive CD4+ T cells sorted from blood. Receptors were obtained from a man aged 25-45 years in good health. CDR3s include the opening cysteine and the closing phenylalanine or tryptophan. D genes are given only for firm matches. The size entry is marked missing in some rows and otherwise reads once, few, many or a size class.

>NA|13|TRBJ1-5|TRBV9|NA
TGTGCCAGCAGCGTAGGGCGGAATCGGCCCCAGCATTTT
CASSVGRNRPQHF
>NA|15|TRBJ2-3|TRBV12-5|NA
TGTGCTAGTGGTCCCGTAGGCGCACTCCCAGATACGCAGTATTTT
CASGPVGALPDTQYF
>NA|16|TRBJ2-3|TRBV4-1|TRBD1
TGCGCCAGCAGCCAAGGGGGTGGACAGGGCACAGATACGCAGTATTTT
CASSQGGGQGTDTQYF
>NA|11|TRBJ2-7|TRBV20-1|NA
TGCAGTGCGCAGGACCGGTACGAGCAGTACTTC
CSAQDRYEQYF
>NA|14|TRBJ2-3|TRBV7-9|TRBD2
TGTGCCATCGGCAAGCGGGAGGGCACAGATACGCAGTATTTT
CAIGKREGTDTQYF
>NA|16|TRBJ1-5|TRBV10-2|TRBD1
TGCGCCAGCAGCCACCTACAGGGGGCTCCCTCTCAGCCCCAGCATTTT
CASSHLQGAPSQPQHF
>NA|15|TRBJ2-7|TRBV5-5|TRBD2
TGTGCCAGCAGTTCAAGCGGGACCGCTACCTACGAGCAGTACTTC
CASSSSGTATYEQYF
>NA|16|TRBJ2-7|TRBV19|TRBD2
TGTGCCAGTAGTATAGGCGGGAGAAAGGTTTTCGACGAGCAGTACTTC
CASSIGGRKVFDEQYF
>once|14|TRBJ2-3|TRBV4-1|NA
TGCGCCAGCAGCCAATTGAGCCAGCCAGTCACGCAGTATTTT
CASSQLSQPVTQYF
>once|15|TRBJ1-5|TRBV6-5|NA
TGTGCCAGCAGTTACGGGCAGGAGGCGAATCAGCCCCAGCATTTT
CASSYGQEANQPQHF